The clone carrying this T cell receptor beta chain was observed at least ten times. Its specificity is unknown. Germline V gene sequence: CDR1 LNHDA, CDR2 SQIVND (reference sequence). V was clipped by 3 bases and J by 7 bases; unmatched bases: 5. There are 14 residues in the CDR3. Transcripts of RNA were the source for amplifying TCR beta CDR3 regions. Second-round multiplex PCR came after first-round RT-PCR with HTBI primers. TCRdb ran MiXCR on the multiplex PCR reads and lists one entry per CDR3 protein. The table includes approximately 540,000 distinct CDR3 sequences, approximately 37% detected once. This entry comes from a study of Graves' ophthalmopathy and Graves' hyperthyroidism. General study points: In separating ophthalmopathy from stable hyperthyroidism, a 13-signature model achieved roughly 89% sensitivity and around 80% specificity. The majority of expanded thyroid clonotypes above 0.001 frequency also occurred in blood.

Hyperthyroidism cases were recent diagnoses of under 2 months' duration in people aged 18 to 65. Exclusion covered patients with other autoimmune diseases or uncontrolled infections (as well as pregnancy or lactation). The sequencing input was peripheral blood or thyroid tissue (not recorded which). The chain employs TRBV19 and TRBJ2-2; 7 bases match TRBD2. The sequence came from an adult man with Graves' hyperthyroidism. CDR3 residues: CASSIGLADGELFF. The CDR3 region has the DNA TGTGCCAGTAGTATCGGTCTAGCGGACGGGGAGCTGTTTTTT.